The source of this TCR beta chain is a study of T cells after yellow fever vaccination. About the study: SMART-Seq v4 Ultra Low Input prepared the low-cell-number fractions.

The V end was cut by 7 bases, the J end by 6 bases, with 13 bases between. This CDR3 is built from 13 residues. This clonotype was detected many times. TCRdb ran MiXCR on the 5' RACE reads and lists one entry per CDR3 protein. This sample has about 69,000 distinct CDR3 sequences, with 4.5% to 7.5% found just once. The TCR was taken from a young man who received the YFV17D yellow fever vaccine. The genes are TRBV12-3 or TRBV12-4 and TRBJ2-1, with D uncertain. Sequenced here: CD4+ T cells sorted from PBMCs, sampled roughly 14 days after the first yellow fever vaccination. The CDR3 DNA sequence: TGTGCCAGCACCGCGTGGGTGGGCAATGAGCAGTTCTTC. Its translation is CASTAWVGNEQFF.